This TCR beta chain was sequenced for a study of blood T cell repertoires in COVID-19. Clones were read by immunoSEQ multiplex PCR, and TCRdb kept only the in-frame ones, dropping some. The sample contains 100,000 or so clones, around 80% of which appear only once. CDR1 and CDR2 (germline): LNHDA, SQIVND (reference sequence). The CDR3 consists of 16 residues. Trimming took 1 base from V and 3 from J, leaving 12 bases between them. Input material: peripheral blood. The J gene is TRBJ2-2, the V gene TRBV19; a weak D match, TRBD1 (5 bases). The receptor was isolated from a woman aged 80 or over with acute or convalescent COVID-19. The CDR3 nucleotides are TGTGCCAGTAGTATAGGGCGACAGTTTTACACCGGGGAGCTGTTTTTT. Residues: CASSIGRQFYTGELFF.